This TCR beta chain came from a study of CD8 T cells in Susac syndrome. The V end lost 3 bases, the J end lost 4 bases, and 4 bases lay between the germline ends. The germline gives CDR1 LNHNV, CDR2 YYDKDF (reference sequence). The CDR3 is made up of 12 amino acids. Sequencing of TCR beta was performed on blood CD8+ and CD4+ T cells. Controls matched for sex and age were healthy donors. When the RNA was reverse transcribed, random hexamers were used with an input of 0.5 to 1 ug. It was immunoSEQ multiplex PCR that amplified TCR beta CDR3 across 54 Vbeta and 13 Jbeta. MiXCR, applied by TCRdb to the immunoSEQ multiplex PCR reads, yields one record per CDR3 protein. The table lists about 140,000 distinct CDR3 sequences, 94% of them singletons, with approximately 0.08% in the top ten.

V and J are TRBV15 and TRBJ1-5; D not certain. This sequence originates from a human donor in good health. Sequencing was performed on CD4+ T cells from PBMCs. The CDR3 region is CATSRPNQPQHF. CDR3 bases: TGTGCCACCAGCAGGCCTAATCAGCCCCAGCATTTT.